This T cell receptor (beta chain) was found in a study of cytomegalovirus exposure and HLA in healthy donors. General study findings and limits: In a later analysis, productive TCRs from donors in an Asian-associated ancestry cluster reportedly carried fewer N-insertions than the cohort mean.

PCR primers comprised 60 Vbeta and 13 Jbeta primers. Repertoires were generated with immunoSEQ multiplex PCR, while TCRdb's copy carries only in-frame clones and drops some. Of roughly 140,000 clones listed, roughly 80% were seen once; the top ten hold 4% to 4.5%. A remark on this clone: The antigen remains undetermined.

This TCR came from a woman aged 40-49 years in good health and CMV-seropositive. Sequencing used PBMCs.

The CDR3 reads CASATLADFYEQYF. The CDR3 DNA is TGCGCCAGCGCTACACTAGCGGACTTCTACGAGCAGTACTTC. This chain uses TRBV10-1 with TRBJ2-7; 8 bases align to TRBD2. CDR3 length: 14 residues. After removal of 8 bases from V and 3 bases from J, the junction contained 9 bases not matched to a gene. Germline CDR1 is WNHNN and CDR2 is SYGVQD (reference sequence).